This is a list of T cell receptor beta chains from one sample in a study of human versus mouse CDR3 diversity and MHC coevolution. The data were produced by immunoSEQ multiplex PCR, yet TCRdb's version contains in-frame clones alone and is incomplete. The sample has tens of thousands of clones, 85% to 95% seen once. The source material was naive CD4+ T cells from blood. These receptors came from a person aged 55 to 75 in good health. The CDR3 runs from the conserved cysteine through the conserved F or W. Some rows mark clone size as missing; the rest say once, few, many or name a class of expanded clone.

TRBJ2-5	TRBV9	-	CASSVGGTSTETRYF
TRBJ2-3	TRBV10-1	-	CASSGELGNTDTQYF
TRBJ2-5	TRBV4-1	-	CASSQDHVAGVGETQYF
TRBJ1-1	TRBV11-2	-	CASSLGAAEAFF
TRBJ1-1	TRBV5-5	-	CASSRMEVNTEAFF
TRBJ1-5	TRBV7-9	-	CASSFHGDQPQHF
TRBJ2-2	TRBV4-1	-	CASSQQGAGELFF
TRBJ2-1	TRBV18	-	CASSLSGYNAQFF
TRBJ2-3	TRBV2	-	CASSSGLAGGPSRGDTQYF
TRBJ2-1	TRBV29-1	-	CSASRGSSYNEQFF
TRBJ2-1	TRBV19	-	CASSIGGGVRNEQFF
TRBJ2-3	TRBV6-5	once	CASSYLSGSGDTQYF
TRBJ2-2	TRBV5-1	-	CASSLGANTGELFF
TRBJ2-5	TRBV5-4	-	CASSKLTGEETQYF
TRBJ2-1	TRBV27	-	CASSASRDRSFNNEQFF
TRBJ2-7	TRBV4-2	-	CASSQDLIRGGSYEQYF
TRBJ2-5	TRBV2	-	CASTGSSRQETQYF
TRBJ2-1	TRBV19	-	CASSIQGADNEQFF
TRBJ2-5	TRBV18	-	CASSPGGGQETQYF
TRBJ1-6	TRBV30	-	CAWTATGKPLHF
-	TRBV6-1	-	CASSEGAQVEQYF
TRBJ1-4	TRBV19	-	CASWDRVGEKLFF